This T cell receptor beta chain was profiled in a study of cytomegalovirus exposure and HLA in healthy donors. About the research overall: According to later analysis, the same platform produced the roughly 120 validation and over 600 first-cohort repertoires.

Study-wide points: The authors confirmed in vitro that a few CMV-associated chains were specific for CMV antigens.

Remarks on this clone: Its antigen is not identified.

Sequenced by immunoSEQ multiplex PCR; TCRdb stores in-frame clones only, minus some. The sample shows some 240,000 clones, 70% to 90% of them seen only once. Germline loops: CDR1 MNHEY, CDR2 SVGAGI. The V end lost 8 bases, the J end lost 4 bases, and 15 bases lay between the germline ends. The CDR3 contains 15 residues. The sample taken for sequencing was PBMCs. The V call is TRBV6-5, the J call TRBJ2-6; the D gene is possibly TRBD1 (5 bases). This sequence originates from a woman younger than 35 in good health and CMV-seronegative. The DNA of the CDR3 is TGTGCCAGCTCAAAACAGGATTTCGGGGCCAACGTCCTGACTTTC. Amino acid sequence: CASSKQDFGANVLTF.